The 9 T cell receptor beta chains listed next were all sequenced from one sample in a study of shared clonotypes between healthy human individuals. Measured with immunoSEQ multiplex PCR; TCRdb has only the in-frame clones, and not every one. The repertoire holds roughly 680,000 clones, with around 77% as singletons. Sequencing was done on a sample of memory CD4+ T cells sorted from blood. This sample's subset: CD45RA-negative fraction. These receptors were collected from a woman aged 30 to 39 in good health.

The chain is built from TRBV20-1 and TRBJ2-5; the D is unclear. The V and J ends lost 4 bases and 12 bases respectively, with 9 bases between them. The CDR3 loop spans 9 amino acids. CDR1 and CDR2 from the germline V gene are DFQATT and SNEGSKA (reference sequence). The CDR3 nucleotides are TGCAGTGCTACCCGGTGTAAGTACTTC. It specifies CSATRCKYF.

CDR3 in amino acids: CASSYNPGQGYEQYF. CDR3 sequence (DNA): TGTGCCAGCAGTTACAATCCGGGACAGGGCTACGAGCAGTACTTC. The rearrangement uses TRBV6-5 and TRBJ2-7; 9 nucleotides match TRBD1. Germline CDR1 reads MNHEY; CDR2 reads SVGAGI. J lost 3 bases, V lost 2 bases, and 5 bases had no gene match. This CDR3 comprises 15 residues.

This clone was picked up one time. The chain carries TRBV5-1 and TRBJ2-6; a weak D match, TRBD1 (5 bases). The germline CDR1 and CDR2 sequences are SGHRS and YFSETQ. This CDR3 is built from 19 residues. Trimming removed 4 bases at V and 3 bases at J, with 23 bases between. CDR3 DNA: TGCGCCAGCAGCCCGCTGGTCGGAGCAGGGCCCCTTGGGGCCAACGTCCTGACTTTC. This gives the protein CASSPLVGAGPLGANVLTF. Combining the CDR3 with reference TRBV5-1 and TRBJ2-6 gives the whole variable domain KAGVTQTPRYLIKTRGQQVTLSCSPISGHRSVSWYQQTPGQGLQFLFEYFSETQRNKGNFPGRFSGRQFSNSRSEMNVSTLELGDSALYLCASSPLVGAGPLGANVLTFGAGSRLTVL.

The CDR3 DNA reads TGCGCCAGCAGCCCCCTGCAGGGGGCGTCAGTCAATGAGCAGTTCTTC. This codes for CASSPLQGASVNEQFF. V is TRBV4-1 and J is TRBJ2-1; 8 nucleotides match TRBD1. Trimming removed 4 bases from V and 6 bases from J; junction bases left unmatched: 11. The CDR3 contains 16 residues. Germline assignment: CDR1 MGHRA and CDR2 YSYEKL.

This clone is a singleton in its sample. The V call is TRBV11-2, the J call TRBJ2-7, with 8 bases fitting TRBD2. CDR1 and CDR2 (germline): SGHAT, FQNNGV. The CDR3 is 20 residues long. Trimming took 0 bases from V and 0 from J; bases not matched to a gene: 16. The CDR3 protein is CASSLEALPTSGVSSYEQYF. DNA of the CDR3: TGTGCCAGCAGCTTAGAAGCCCTCCCCACTAGCGGAGTGAGCTCCTACGAGCAGTACTTC.

The chain carries TRBV7-9 and TRBJ1-1; D not certain. V was clipped by 5 bases and J by 4 bases, with 17 bases between them. The CDR3 totals 15 residues. Per germline, CDR1 SEHNR and CDR2 FQNEAQ (reference sequence). CDR3: CASSPPSLTGTEAFF. The CDR3 DNA reads TGTGCCAGCAGCCCCCCTTCTCTCACGGGCACTGAAGCTTTCTTT.

The V gene is TRBV10-3, the J gene TRBJ2-7; 11 nucleotides align to TRBD2. The J segment lost 5 bases and the V segment lost 11 bases, leaving 8 bases of the junction unmatched. The CDR3 length is 13 residues. CDR1 ENHRY and CDR2 SYGVKD come from the germline V gene. CDR3 sequence: CALGTSGSDEQYF. The DNA of the CDR3 is TGTGCCCTGGGTACTAGCGGGAGTGACGAGCAGTACTTC.

The count of this clone is one. CDR3 nucleotide sequence: TGTGCCAGCAGCAAAGTAAGGCTTTTAACCGTCAAGGACACCAATGAGCAGTTCTTC. Protein: CASSKVRLLTVKDTNEQFF. This sequence joins TRBV21-1 and TRBJ2-1; whether TRBD1, the table's D call, matches the DNA was not checked. TRBV21-1 is recorded as a pseudogene. The CDR3 loop spans 19 amino acids.

This rearrangement joins TRBV5-1 to TRBJ2-6; D not resolved. The germline V gene encodes CDR1 SGHRS and CDR2 YFSETQ. The length of the CDR3 is 11 residues. Trimming took 5 bases from V and 17 from J, leaving 14 bases between them. The DNA for the CDR3 is TGCGCCAGCAGGGACCCGGGCAGGTTGACTTTC. This sequence encodes CASRDPGRLTF.